These 2 T cell receptor beta chains were all obtained from the same sample, sequenced in a study of shared T cell receptors in the human thymus. Profiled with immunoSEQ multiplex PCR; TCRdb holds only in-frame clones, not every one. The table includes approximately 580,000 clones, approximately 78% detected once. In addition, the sample was reused for a study of human thymus T cells.

What was sequenced was thymocytes. These receptors came from a boy younger than two with a congenital heart defect.

The gene calls are TRBV28 and TRBJ2-7; 9 bases fit TRBD1. Losses at the gene ends were 8 bases for V and 1 base for J; bases not matched to a gene: 9. This CDR3 region has 15 residues. Germline lookup yields CDR1 MDHEN and CDR2 SYDVKM. In DNA, the CDR3 is TGTGCCAGCGCCCCCGTGGGACAGGGTTCCTACGAGCAGTACTTC. Translation gives CASAPVGQGSYEQYF. The full variable domain, completed using reference TRBV28 and TRBJ2-7, is DVKVTQSSRYLVKRTGEKVFLECVQDMDHENMFWYRQDPGLGLRLIYFSYDVKMKEKGDIPEGYSVSREKKERFSLILESASTNQTSMYLCASAPVGQGSYEQYFGPGTRLTVT.

The rearrangement joins TRBV6-5 to TRBJ2-1, with D maybe TRBD2 (5 bases). Trimming stripped 1 base from V and 5 bases from J, with 9 bases between. Germline CDR1 MNHEY, CDR2 SVGAGI. This CDR3 contains 14 residues. The CDR3 nucleotides are TGTGCCAGCAGTTACTGGCGGCGGGACAATGAGCAGTTCTTC. Protein product: CASSYWRRDNEQFF.